This TCR beta chain is from a study of response to subunit inactivated influenza vaccine. General study points: Every seasonal influenza vaccination brings in few new T cells, the authors suggested.

In the case of this clonotype: What it binds is not known.

TCRdb independently ran MiXCR on the RT-PCR reads; one entry per CDR3 protein. This sample yields 500,000 to 600,000 distinct CDR3 sequences, of which about an eighth are seen a single time; approximately 10% belongs to the top ten. The CDR3 runs 14 residues. The V segment lost 8 bases and the J segment 1 base; nucleotides outside the gene matches: 5. Germline V gene sequence: CDR1 MNHNS, CDR2 SASEGT. The rearrangement links TRBV6-1 to TRBJ2-7, with 10 nucleotides matching TRBD1. Source: PBMCs from blood, taken on the day of vaccination. The sequence derives from a man aged 45-65 years who received an inactivated influenza vaccine. CDR3 nucleotides: TGTGCCAGCGCCCAGGACAGGGGGTCCTACGAGCAGTACTTC. This gives the protein CASAQDRGSYEQYF.